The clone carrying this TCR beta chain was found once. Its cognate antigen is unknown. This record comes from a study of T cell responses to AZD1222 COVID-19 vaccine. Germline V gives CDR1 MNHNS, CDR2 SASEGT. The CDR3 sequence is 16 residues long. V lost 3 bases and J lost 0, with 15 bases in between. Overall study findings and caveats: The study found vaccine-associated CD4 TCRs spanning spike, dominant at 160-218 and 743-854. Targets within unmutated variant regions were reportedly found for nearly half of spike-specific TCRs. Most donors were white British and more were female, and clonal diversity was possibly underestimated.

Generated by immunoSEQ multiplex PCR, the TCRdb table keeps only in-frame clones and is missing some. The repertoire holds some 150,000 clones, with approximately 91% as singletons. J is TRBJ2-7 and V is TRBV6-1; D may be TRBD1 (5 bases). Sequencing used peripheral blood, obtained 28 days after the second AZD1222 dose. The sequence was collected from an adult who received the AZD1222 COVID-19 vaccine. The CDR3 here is CASSEPRTSSSYEQYF. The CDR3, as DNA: TGTGCCAGCAGTGAGCCGAGGACATCCAGCTCCTACGAGCAGTACTTC.